This is a list of T cell receptor beta chains from one sample in a study of a mutant IDH1 vaccine in newly diagnosed glioma. Their recognized antigens are unknown. The assay was immunoSEQ multiplex PCR, and TCRdb's table has in-frame clones only and misses some. Among 23,000 or so clones listed, 77% were seen once. The source material was PBMCs, sampled from a glioma patient whose treatment included an IDH1 peptide vaccine. The receptor set was obtained from a man aged 35 to 55 with glioma. Both conserved end residues are part of each CDR3. A D gene is named only where the DNA matches it firmly. For some rows the clone size is stated as once, few or many, or as a class when expanded; others skip it.

>TRBD2|.|TRBJ2-2|TRBV15
CATSPSGKNTGELFF
TGTGCCACCAGTCCTAGCGGGAAGAACACCGGGGAGCTGTTTTTT
>.|.|TRBJ2-5|TRBV25-1
CASRSGLVETQYF
TGTGCCAGCAGGTCGGGGCTAGTTGAGACCCAGTACTTC
>.|few|TRBJ1-1|TRBV27
CASSPDGRTQAFF
TGTGCCAGCAGTCCCGATGGACGGACTCAAGCTTTCTTT
>.|.|TRBJ2-7|TRBV25-1
CASSEWEQQEPYEQYF
TGTGCCAGCAGTGAATGGGAACAACAAGAACCCTACGAGCAGTACTTC
>.|.|TRBJ1-2|TRBV10-2
CASSAGQGFNYGYTF
TGCGCCAGCAGTGCAGGGCAGGGGTTTAACTATGGCTACACCTTC
>TRBD1|.|TRBJ1-1|TRBV9
CASSQTITGGSTEAFF
TGTGCCAGCAGCCAGACTATTACAGGGGGCAGTACTGAAGCTTTCTTT
>.|.|TRBJ2-2|TRBV28
CASRGERNTGELFF
TGTGCCAGCAGGGGAGAGCGGAACACCGGGGAGCTGTTTTTT
>.|.|TRBJ1-1|TRBV7-9
CASSFMSNTEAFF
TGTGCCAGCAGCTTTATGTCGAACACTGAAGCTTTCTTT
>TRBD1|.|TRBJ2-1|TRBV29-1
CSAHRGSYNEQFF
TGCAGCGCTCACAGGGGGTCCTACAATGAGCAGTTCTTC
>TRBD2|.|TRBJ2-1|TRBV19
CASSPTSGAHAYNEQFF
TGTGCCAGTAGTCCCACAAGCGGGGCTCACGCCTACAATGAGCAGTTCTTC
>TRBD2|once|TRBJ2-2|TRBV27
CASSRTSGNKGTGELFF
TGTGCCAGCAGTCGGACTAGCGGGAACAAGGGCACCGGGGAGCTGTTTTTT
>TRBD1|.|TRBJ1-4|TRBV5-4
CASSQGDRLNEKLFF
TGCGCCAGCAGCCAAGGGGACAGACTGAATGAAAAACTGTTTTTT
>TRBD1|.|TRBJ2-5|TRBV27
CASSPWSDGQGAFDLKETQYF
TGTGCCAGCAGCCCATGGAGCGATGGCCAGGGGGCTTTCGATTTGAAAGAGACCCAGTACTTC
>TRBD1|.|TRBJ2-7|TRBV28
CASSSGTDPMEQYF
TGTGCCAGCAGTTCCGGGACAGACCCTATGGAGCAGTACTTC
>.|.|TRBJ2-3|TRBV7-7
CASSLDQGSDTQYF
TGTGCCAGCAGCTTAGATCAGGGCTCGGATACGCAGTATTTT
>.|.|TRBJ1-2|TRBV5-1
CASSLEDGNYGYTF
TGCGCCAGCAGCTTGGAGGACGGTAACTATGGCTACACCTTC
>.|.|TRBJ2-3|TRBV27
CATREYKGSTDTQYF
TGTGCCACCAGAGAGTATAAGGGGAGTACAGATACGCAGTATTTT
>TRBD1|.|TRBJ1-2|TRBV19
CASSDEGQGRYGYTF
TGTGCCAGTAGCGATGAGGGACAGGGTCGCTATGGCTACACCTTC
>TRBD2|few|TRBJ2-5|TRBV4-2
CASSQVNNRWLAGDAETQYF
TGTGCCAGCAGCCAAGTAAACAACCGATGGTTAGCGGGAGATGCGGAGACCCAGTACTTC
>.|.|TRBJ1-6|TRBV10-3
CAISESVTSALHF
TGTGCCATCAGTGAGTCGGTGACCTCGGCCCTCCACTTT
>TRBD1|.|TRBJ1-2|TRBV6-1
CASSEGTGTSVSYGYTF
TGTGCCAGCAGTGAAGGGACAGGGACCTCGGTCAGTTATGGCTACACCTTC
>TRBD2|.|TRBJ2-7|TRBV2
CASSDLGLADRSSYEQYF
TGTGCCAGCAGTGATCTGGGACTAGCGGACAGGAGCTCCTACGAGCAGTACTTC
>TRBD1|.|TRBJ1-2|TRBV5-4
CASSPLWDSANGYTF
TGTGCCAGCAGCCCCCTCTGGGACAGTGCTAATGGCTACACCTTC
>.|.|TRBJ2-1|TRBV5-4
CASSYVISAAWNNEQFF
TGTGCCAGCAGCTACGTAATTAGCGCGGCCTGGAACAATGAGCAGTTCTTC
>.|.|TRBJ1-4|TRBV4-1
CASSQGNEKLFF
TGCGCCAGCAGCCAGGGCAATGAAAAACTGTTTTTT
>.|few|TRBJ1-5|TRBV30
CAPSLGGGKSNQPQHF
TGTGCTCCCTCCTTAGGGGGGGGAAAATCAAATCAGCCCCAGCATTTT
>.|.|TRBJ2-4|TRBV9
CASSRGDLIKNIQYF
TGTGCCAGCAGTAGAGGGGACTTGATTAAAAACATTCAGTACTTC
>.|.|TRBJ2-2|TRBV4-1
CASSQDLYETGTGELFF
TGCGCCAGCAGCCAAGATCTTTATGAGACGGGCACCGGGGAGCTGTTTTTT
>.|.|TRBJ1-2|TRBV5-8
CASSLAREAGGYTF
TGTGCCAGCAGCTTGGCCCGTGAGGCGGGAGGCTACACCTTC